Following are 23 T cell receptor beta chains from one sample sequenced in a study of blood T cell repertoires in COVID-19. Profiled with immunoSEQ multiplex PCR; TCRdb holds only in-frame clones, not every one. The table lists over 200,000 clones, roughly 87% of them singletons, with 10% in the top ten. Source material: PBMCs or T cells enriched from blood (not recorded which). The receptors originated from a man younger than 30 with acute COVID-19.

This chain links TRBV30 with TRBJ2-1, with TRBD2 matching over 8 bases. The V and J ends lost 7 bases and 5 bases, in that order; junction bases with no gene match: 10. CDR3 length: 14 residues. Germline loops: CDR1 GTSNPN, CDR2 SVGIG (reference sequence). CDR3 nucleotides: TGTGCCTCGACTACCGGGACTAGACACAATGAGCAGTTCTTC. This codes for CASTTGTRHNEQFF.

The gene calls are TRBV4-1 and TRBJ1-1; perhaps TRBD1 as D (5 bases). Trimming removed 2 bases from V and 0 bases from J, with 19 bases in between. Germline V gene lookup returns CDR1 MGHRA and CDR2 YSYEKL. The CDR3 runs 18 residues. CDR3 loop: CASSQFLNSREMNTEAFF. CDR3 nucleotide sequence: TGCGCCAGCAGCCAATTCCTCAACTCCAGGGAAATGAACACTGAAGCTTTCTTT.

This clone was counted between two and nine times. CDR3: CATSREGGATDTQYF. In DNA, the CDR3 is TGTGCCACCAGCAGAGAAGGGGGCGCAACAGATACGCAGTATTTT. J is TRBJ2-3 and V is TRBV15, with 7 bases matching TRBD1. The CDR3 totals 15 residues. Germline-derived CDR1 and CDR2 are LNHNV and YYDKDF (reference sequence). V shed 0 bases and J 3 bases; nucleotides not matched to a gene: 3.

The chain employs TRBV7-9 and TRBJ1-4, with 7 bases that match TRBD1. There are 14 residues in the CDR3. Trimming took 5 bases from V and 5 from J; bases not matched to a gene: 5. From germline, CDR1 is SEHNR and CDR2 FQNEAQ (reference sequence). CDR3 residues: CASSPGQRNEKLFF. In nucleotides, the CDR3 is TGTGCCAGCAGCCCGGGACAGAGGAATGAAAAACTGTTTTTT.

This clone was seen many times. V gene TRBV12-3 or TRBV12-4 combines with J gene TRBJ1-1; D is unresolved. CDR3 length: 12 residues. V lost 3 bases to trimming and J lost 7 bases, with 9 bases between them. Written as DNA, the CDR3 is TGTGCCAGCAGTTTTCACATCCGTGAAGCTTTCTTT. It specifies CASSFHIREAFF.

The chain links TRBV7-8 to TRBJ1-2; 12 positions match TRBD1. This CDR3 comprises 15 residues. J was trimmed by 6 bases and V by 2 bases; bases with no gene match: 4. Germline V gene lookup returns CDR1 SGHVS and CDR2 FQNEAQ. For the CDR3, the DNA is TGTGCCAGCAGCTTACGGGACAGGGGGCCAGATGGCTACACCTTC. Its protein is CASSLRDRGPDGYTF.

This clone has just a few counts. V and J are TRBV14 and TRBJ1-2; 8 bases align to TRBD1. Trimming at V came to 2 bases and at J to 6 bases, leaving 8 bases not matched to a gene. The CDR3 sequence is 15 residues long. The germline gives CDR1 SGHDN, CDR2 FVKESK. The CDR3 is CASSQRSGGEDGYTF. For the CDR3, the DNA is TGTGCCAGCAGCCAAAGATCAGGGGGCGAGGATGGCTACACCTTC.

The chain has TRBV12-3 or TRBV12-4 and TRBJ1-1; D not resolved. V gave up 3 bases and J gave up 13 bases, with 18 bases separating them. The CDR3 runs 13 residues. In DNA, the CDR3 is TGTGCCAGCAGTTTGGGCCCAGACGGTGACGGTTTCTTT. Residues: CASSLGPDGDGFF.

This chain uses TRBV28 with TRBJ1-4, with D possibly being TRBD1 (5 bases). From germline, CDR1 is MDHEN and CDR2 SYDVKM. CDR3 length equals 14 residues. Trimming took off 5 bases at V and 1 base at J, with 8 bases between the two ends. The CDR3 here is CASSGAETNEKLFF. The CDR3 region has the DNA TGTGCCAGCAGTGGGGCAGAAACTAATGAAAAACTGTTTTTT.

The CDR3 DNA is TGTGCCAGCAGTTATTCGGGGGGTAGTGGGGCCAACGTCCTGACTTTC. Translating it yields CASSYSGGSGANVLTF. The rearrangement links TRBV6-5 to TRBJ2-6; 7 bases align to TRBD2. Trimming removed 3 bases from V and 3 bases from J; junction bases left unmatched: 5. The CDR3 sequence is 16 residues long. In germline, CDR1 is MNHEY, CDR2 SVGAGI.

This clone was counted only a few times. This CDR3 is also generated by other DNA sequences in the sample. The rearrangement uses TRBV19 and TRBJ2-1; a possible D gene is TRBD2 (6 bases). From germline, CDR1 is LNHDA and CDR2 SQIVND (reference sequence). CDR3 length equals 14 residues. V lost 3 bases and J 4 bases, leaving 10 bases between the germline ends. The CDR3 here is CASSMGREYNEQFF. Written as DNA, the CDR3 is TGTGCCAGTAGTATGGGGCGGGAATACAATGAGCAGTTCTTC.

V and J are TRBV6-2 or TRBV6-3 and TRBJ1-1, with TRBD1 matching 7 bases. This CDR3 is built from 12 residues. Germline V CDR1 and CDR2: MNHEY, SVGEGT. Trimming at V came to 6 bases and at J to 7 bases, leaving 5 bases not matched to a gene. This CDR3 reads CASSPDRDEAFF. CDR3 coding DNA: TGTGCCAGCAGCCCCGACAGGGATGAAGCTTTCTTT.

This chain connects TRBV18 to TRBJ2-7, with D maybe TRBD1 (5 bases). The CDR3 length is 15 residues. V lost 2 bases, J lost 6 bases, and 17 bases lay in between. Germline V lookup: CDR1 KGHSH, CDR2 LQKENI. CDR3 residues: CASSPSEAGIGEQYF. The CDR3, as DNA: TGTGCCAGCTCACCAAGCGAAGCAGGGATTGGCGAGCAGTACTTC.

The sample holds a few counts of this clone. Written as DNA, the CDR3 is TGCGCCAGCAAGGCGGGGACAGGCTCATACGAGCAGTACTTC. The encoded protein is CASKAGTGSYEQYF. The V and J genes are TRBV5-1 and TRBJ2-7; 8 bases agree with TRBD1. Losses at the gene ends were 6 bases for V and 4 bases for J; bases not matched to a gene: 9. The germline V gene has CDR1 SGHRS and CDR2 YFSETQ. The CDR3 extends over 14 amino acids.

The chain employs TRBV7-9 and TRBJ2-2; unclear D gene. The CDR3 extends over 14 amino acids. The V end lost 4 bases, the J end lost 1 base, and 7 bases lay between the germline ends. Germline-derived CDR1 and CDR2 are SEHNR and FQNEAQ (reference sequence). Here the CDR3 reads CASSSYMNTGELFF. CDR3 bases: TGTGCCAGCAGCTCCTATATGAACACCGGGGAGCTGTTTTTT.

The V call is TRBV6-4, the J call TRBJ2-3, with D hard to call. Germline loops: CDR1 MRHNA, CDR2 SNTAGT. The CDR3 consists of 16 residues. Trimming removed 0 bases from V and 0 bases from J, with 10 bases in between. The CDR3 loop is CASSDSMGSSTDTQYF. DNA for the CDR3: TGTGCCAGCAGTGACTCGATGGGCTCTAGCACAGATACGCAGTATTTT.

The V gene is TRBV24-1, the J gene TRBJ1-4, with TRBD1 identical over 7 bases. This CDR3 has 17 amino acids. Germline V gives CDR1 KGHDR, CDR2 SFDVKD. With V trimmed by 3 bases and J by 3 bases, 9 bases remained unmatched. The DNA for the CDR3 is TGTGCCACCAGTGATCCTGGTTCAGGGGGGTCTAATGAAAAACTGTTTTTT. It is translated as CATSDPGSGGSNEKLFF.

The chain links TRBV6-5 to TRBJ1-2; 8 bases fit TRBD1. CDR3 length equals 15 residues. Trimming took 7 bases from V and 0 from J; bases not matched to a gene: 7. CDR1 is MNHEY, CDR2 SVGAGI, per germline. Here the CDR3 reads CASKGQEDTNYGYTF. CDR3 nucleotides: TGTGCCAGCAAGGGACAGGAGGATACTAACTATGGCTACACCTTC.

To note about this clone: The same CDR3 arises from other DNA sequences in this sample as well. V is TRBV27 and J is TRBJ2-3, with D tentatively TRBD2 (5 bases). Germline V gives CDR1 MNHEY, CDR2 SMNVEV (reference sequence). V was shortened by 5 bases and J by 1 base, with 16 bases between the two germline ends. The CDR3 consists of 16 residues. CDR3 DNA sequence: TGTGCCAGCAGTCTAGCCCGGGGAAAGGGCACAGATACGCAGTATTTT. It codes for CASSLARGKGTDTQYF.

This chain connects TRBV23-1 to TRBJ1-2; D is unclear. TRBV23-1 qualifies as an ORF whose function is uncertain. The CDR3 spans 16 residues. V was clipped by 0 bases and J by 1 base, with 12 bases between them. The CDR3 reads CASSQSLTEFNYGYTF. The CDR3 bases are TGCGCCAGCAGTCAATCCCTAACAGAGTTTAACTATGGCTACACCTTC.

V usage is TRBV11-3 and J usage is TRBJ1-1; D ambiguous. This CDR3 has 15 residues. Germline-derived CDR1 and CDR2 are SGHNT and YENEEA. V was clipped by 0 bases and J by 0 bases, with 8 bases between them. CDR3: CASSLDPIMNTEAFF. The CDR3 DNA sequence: TGTGCCAGCAGCTTAGATCCTATAATGAACACTGAAGCTTTCTTT. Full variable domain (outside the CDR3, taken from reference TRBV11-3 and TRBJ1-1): EAGVVQSPRYKIIEKKQPVAFWCNPISGHNTLYWYLQNLGQGPELLIRYENEEAVDDSQLPKDRFSAERLKGVDSTLKIQPAELGDSAVYLCASSLDPIMNTEAFFGQGTRLTVV.

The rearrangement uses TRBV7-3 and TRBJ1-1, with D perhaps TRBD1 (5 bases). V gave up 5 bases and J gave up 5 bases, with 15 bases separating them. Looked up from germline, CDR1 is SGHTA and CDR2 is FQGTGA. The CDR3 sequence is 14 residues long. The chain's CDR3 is CASSRGDRWTEAFF. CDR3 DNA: TGTGCCAGCAGCCGCGGAGACAGATGGACTGAAGCTTTCTTT.

In DNA form, the CDR3 reads TGTGCCAGCAAGAGCTCTGGAAACACCATATATTTT. This translates into CASKSSGNTIYF. The rearrangement links TRBV27 to TRBJ1-3; D gene unclear. The CDR3 runs 12 residues. The V and J ends lost 7 bases and 0 bases respectively, with 4 bases between them. CDR1 is MNHEY, CDR2 SMNVEV, per germline (reference sequence).